The sequence of this TCR beta chain was determined in a study of CD8 T cells in ankylosing spondylitis. Whole-study results and caveats: Certain motif variants had earlier been reported in reactive arthritis synovial fluid and blood. As reported, disease-linked clones showed significant enrichment in matched ankylosing spondylitis synovial fluid.

There are many counts of this clonotype. Its specificity is not known. V lost 6 bases and J lost 0; bases outside the gene matches: 7. Germline V CDR1 and CDR2: SQVTM, ANQGSEA. The CDR3 extends over 15 amino acids. From the 5' RACE reads, TCRdb called clonotypes with MiXCR, one entry per CDR3 protein. In the table there are about 18,000 distinct CDR3 sequences, roughly 8.2% of which are singletons. Specimen: blood. The V and J genes are TRBV29-1 and TRBJ2-7; 11 positions match TRBD2. The receptor was derived from a male donor with ankylosing spondylitis or in good health (not recorded which). The CDR3, as DNA: TGCAGCGTCAAGACTAGCGGGGATAGCTCCTACGAGCAGTACTTC. Its protein is CSVKTSGDSSYEQYF.